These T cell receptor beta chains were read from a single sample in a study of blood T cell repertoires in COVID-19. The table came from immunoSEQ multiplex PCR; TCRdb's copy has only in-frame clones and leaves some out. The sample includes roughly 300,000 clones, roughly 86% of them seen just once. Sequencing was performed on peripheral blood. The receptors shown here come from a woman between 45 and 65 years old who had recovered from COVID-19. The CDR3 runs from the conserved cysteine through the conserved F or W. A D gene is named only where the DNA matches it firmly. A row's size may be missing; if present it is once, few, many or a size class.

CDR3 DNA: TGCAGCGTCGTCCTCCGGGGGAGGACAGGCAATGAGCAGTTCTTC; CDR3 protein: CSVVLRGRTGNEQFF; V gene: TRBV29-1; D gene: NA; J gene: TRBJ2-1; clone size: NA
CDR3 DNA: TGTGCCAGCAGCGCCGGGACAGAATTCTTCTATGGCTACACCTTC; CDR3 protein: CASSAGTEFFYGYTF; V gene: TRBV28; D gene: TRBD1; J gene: TRBJ1-2; clone size: NA
CDR3 DNA: TGTGCCAGTAGTATAGGACAAAGCAATCAGCCCCAGCATTTT; CDR3 protein: CASSIGQSNQPQHF; V gene: TRBV19; D gene: NA; J gene: TRBJ1-5; clone size: NA
CDR3 DNA: TGTGCCAGCAGCTCGGGCACCGGGACAGGGGCGTATGGCTACACCTTC; CDR3 protein: CASSSGTGTGAYGYTF; V gene: TRBV7-9; D gene: TRBD1; J gene: TRBJ1-2; clone size: NA
CDR3 DNA: TGTGCCACCCGTTGGAGTTATAGCAATCAGCCCCAGCATTTT; CDR3 protein: CATRWSYSNQPQHF; V gene: TRBV28; D gene: NA; J gene: TRBJ1-5; clone size: few
CDR3 DNA: TGTGCCAGCAGTAGAGGAGGTGTGAACACTGAAGCTTTCTTT; CDR3 protein: CASSRGGVNTEAFF; V gene: TRBV6-5; D gene: NA; J gene: TRBJ1-1; clone size: NA
CDR3 DNA: TGTGCCAGCACCCGCCTAGCGGGAGGATACGAGCAGTACTTC; CDR3 protein: CASTRLAGGYEQYF; V gene: TRBV28; D gene: TRBD2; J gene: TRBJ2-7; clone size: NA
CDR3 DNA: TGTGCCAGCAGTTTAAACGTTATGGGGGGTCAGCCCCAGCATTTT; CDR3 protein: CASSLNVMGGQPQHF; V gene: TRBV27; D gene: NA; J gene: TRBJ1-5; clone size: NA
CDR3 DNA: TGTGCCAGCAGCCAACTAGGGGACAGGGTCTCATATGGCTACACCTTC; CDR3 protein: CASSQLGDRVSYGYTF; V gene: TRBV4-2; D gene: TRBD1; J gene: TRBJ1-2; clone size: NA
CDR3 DNA: TGTGCCAGCAGCCAGTGGGGGGGGGCGCAAGAGACCCAGTACTTC; CDR3 protein: CASSQWGGAQETQYF; V gene: TRBV11-2; D gene: NA; J gene: TRBJ2-5; clone size: NA
CDR3 DNA: TGCAGCGCGAGACAGGGAGATACGCAGTATTTT; CDR3 protein: CSARQGDTQYF; V gene: TRBV29-1; D gene: TRBD1; J gene: TRBJ2-3; clone size: NA
CDR3 DNA: TGTGCCAGCAGCGTAGGACAGGGTGTTCCCTACAATGAGCAGTTCTTC; CDR3 protein: CASSVGQGVPYNEQFF; V gene: TRBV9; D gene: TRBD1; J gene: TRBJ2-1; clone size: NA
CDR3 DNA: TGTGCCAGCAGCCACGGGACAGGGGGTAATGAGCAGTTCTTC; CDR3 protein: CASSHGTGGNEQFF; V gene: TRBV4-2; D gene: TRBD1; J gene: TRBJ2-1; clone size: NA
CDR3 DNA: TGTGCCAGTAGTATTGGTGGCCAGGGCGGAGGCTACACCTTC; CDR3 protein: CASSIGGQGGGYTF; V gene: TRBV19; D gene: NA; J gene: TRBJ1-2; clone size: NA
CDR3 DNA: TGTGCCAGCAGCTTAGACCCGCTAGTCCATGAGCAGTTCTTC; CDR3 protein: CASSLDPLVHEQFF; V gene: TRBV7-2; D gene: NA; J gene: TRBJ2-1; clone size: NA
CDR3 DNA: TGTGCCAGCAGCTTGACAGGGTCCTCCTACAATGAGCAGTTCTTC; CDR3 protein: CASSLTGSSYNEQFF; V gene: TRBV7-7; D gene: TRBD1; J gene: TRBJ2-1; clone size: NA
CDR3 DNA: TGTGCCAGTAGTATCCGACTAGCGGGTTCCTCCTACAATGAGCAGTTCTTC; CDR3 protein: CASSIRLAGSSYNEQFF; V gene: TRBV19; D gene: TRBD2; J gene: TRBJ2-1; clone size: NA
CDR3 DNA: TGTGCCAGCAGTCAACGAGGACAGGGATTGGAAAAACTGTTTTTT; CDR3 protein: CASSQRGQGLEKLFF; V gene: TRBV7-2; D gene: TRBD1; J gene: TRBJ1-4; clone size: NA
CDR3 DNA: TGTGCCAGCAGTCAACCGACAGATCCTGCAACTAATGAAAAACTGTTTTTT; CDR3 protein: CASSQPTDPATNEKLFF; V gene: TRBV28; D gene: NA; J gene: TRBJ1-4; clone size: NA
CDR3 DNA: TGTGCCAGCAGCTTGGTTCCGGGAGTGGGGGATGAGCAGTTCTTC; CDR3 protein: CASSLVPGVGDEQFF; V gene: TRBV5-8; D gene: NA; J gene: TRBJ2-1; clone size: NA
CDR3 DNA: TGTGCCAGCAGGTCGGGCGGGGACTACGAGCAGTACTTC; CDR3 protein: CASRSGGDYEQYF; V gene: TRBV2; D gene: NA; J gene: TRBJ2-7; clone size: NA
CDR3 DNA: TGTGCCAGCAGCTATGGTCGGGATAGACCGGCCAGTACCGGGGAGCTGTTTTTT; CDR3 protein: CASSYGRDRPASTGELFF; V gene: TRBV7-2; D gene: NA; J gene: TRBJ2-2; clone size: NA
CDR3 DNA: TGCGCCAGCAGTGGCCAGGTCCTTAATGAGCAGTTCTTC; CDR3 protein: CASSGQVLNEQFF; V gene: TRBV10-1; D gene: NA; J gene: TRBJ2-1; clone size: NA
CDR3 DNA: TGCGCCAGCAGCTTGTCATTGGCAGGGGGAGGAGATACGCAGTATTTT; CDR3 protein: CASSLSLAGGGDTQYF; V gene: TRBV5-1; D gene: NA; J gene: TRBJ2-3; clone size: once
CDR3 DNA: TGTGCCTGGAGTCTAATATCGGGACAGAAGAACACTGAAGCTTTCTTT; CDR3 protein: CAWSLISGQKNTEAFF; V gene: TRBV30; D gene: TRBD1; J gene: TRBJ1-1; clone size: NA
CDR3 DNA: TGCGCCAGCAGCCAAGTGTGGGTAGCGGGGGGGTCCCAAGAGACCCAGTACTTC; CDR3 protein: CASSQVWVAGGSQETQYF; V gene: TRBV4-1; D gene: TRBD2; J gene: TRBJ2-5; clone size: NA
CDR3 DNA: TGTGCCAGCACAGGGGGCTCGTTTGGCTACACCTTC; CDR3 protein: CASTGGSFGYTF; V gene: TRBV25-1; D gene: TRBD1; J gene: TRBJ1-2; clone size: few
CDR3 DNA: TGTGCCAGCAGCCCACCGGGGGGCTACAATGAGCAGTTCTTC; CDR3 protein: CASSPPGGYNEQFF; V gene: TRBV3-1/TRBV3-2; D gene: TRBD2; J gene: TRBJ2-1; clone size: NA
CDR3 DNA: TGTGCCAGCAGTTCTAGCCAGTTCAGAGAGACCCAGTACTTC; CDR3 protein: CASSSSQFRETQYF; V gene: TRBV6-2/TRBV6-3; D gene: NA; J gene: TRBJ2-5; clone size: NA
CDR3 DNA: TGCGCCAGCAGGCTTCCAGGGAACTCCGGCGGGGAGCTGTTTTTT; CDR3 protein: CASRLPGNSGGELFF; V gene: TRBV10-2; D gene: NA; J gene: TRBJ2-2; clone size: NA
CDR3 DNA: TGTGCCAGCTCACAGGGACAGGACTATGGCTACACCTTC; CDR3 protein: CASSQGQDYGYTF; V gene: TRBV18; D gene: TRBD1; J gene: TRBJ1-2; clone size: NA
CDR3 DNA: TGTGCCATCAGTGAGTCGACAGGGCCTGGGGCCAACGTCCTGACTTTC; CDR3 protein: CAISESTGPGANVLTF; V gene: TRBV10-3; D gene: TRBD1; J gene: TRBJ2-6; clone size: NA
CDR3 DNA: TGCGCCAGCAGCCCGGTTAGCGGGAGCACAGATACGCAGTATTTT; CDR3 protein: CASSPVSGSTDTQYF; V gene: TRBV5-1; D gene: TRBD2; J gene: TRBJ2-3; clone size: NA
CDR3 DNA: TGTGCCAGCAGCGTAGTTTGGGACAGGCGGACTGAAGCTTTCTTT; CDR3 protein: CASSVVWDRRTEAFF; V gene: TRBV9; D gene: TRBD1; J gene: TRBJ1-1; clone size: NA
CDR3 DNA: TGTGCCAGTAGTATTCGGGGGACAGGGGGCGTAGGAAATCAGCCCCAGCATTTT; CDR3 protein: CASSIRGTGGVGNQPQHF; V gene: TRBV19; D gene: TRBD1; J gene: TRBJ1-5; clone size: NA
CDR3 DNA: TGTGCCAGCAGCTTAGCCCAGGCAATAATGAACACTGAAGCTTTCTTT; CDR3 protein: CASSLAQAIMNTEAFF; V gene: TRBV13; D gene: NA; J gene: TRBJ1-1; clone size: NA
CDR3 DNA: TGTGCCAGCAGCCGGGACAACTCCTACGAGCAGTACTTC; CDR3 protein: CASSRDNSYEQYF; V gene: TRBV5-4; D gene: NA; J gene: TRBJ2-7; clone size: NA
CDR3 DNA: TGTGCCAGCCAAGTGCAGGGGGCTGGCGGGGAGCTGTTTTTT; CDR3 protein: CASQVQGAGGELFF; V gene: TRBV19; D gene: TRBD1; J gene: TRBJ2-2; clone size: NA
CDR3 DNA: TGTGCCAGCAGTTCAATACGGGACAGGGGCTCACCCCTCCACTTT; CDR3 protein: CASSSIRDRGSPLHF; V gene: TRBV28; D gene: TRBD1; J gene: TRBJ1-6; clone size: once
CDR3 DNA: TGTGCCAGCTCATTCGGGGGGCCGAGCACAGATACGCAGTATTTT; CDR3 protein: CASSFGGPSTDTQYF; V gene: TRBV18; D gene: NA; J gene: TRBJ2-3; clone size: NA
CDR3 DNA: TGTGCCAGTAGTGCTGGCACCTTAGCTAGCACAGATACGCAGTATTTT; CDR3 protein: CASSAGTLASTDTQYF; V gene: TRBV19; D gene: NA; J gene: TRBJ2-3; clone size: NA
CDR3 DNA: TGTGCCAGCGGACAGGGGACCTCCTTCGCTGAAGCTTTCTTT; CDR3 protein: CASGQGTSFAEAFF; V gene: TRBV11-1; D gene: TRBD1; J gene: TRBJ1-1; clone size: NA
CDR3 DNA: TGTGCCATCAGGTGGGGGGAAGAGGGGAACACTGAAGCTTTCTTT; CDR3 protein: CAIRWGEEGNTEAFF; V gene: TRBV10-3; D gene: NA; J gene: TRBJ1-1; clone size: NA
CDR3 DNA: TGTGCCAGCAGTTTTGGATACCGACGAAACAGGGGGATGAACACTGAAGCTTTCTTT; CDR3 protein: CASSFGYRRNRGMNTEAFF; V gene: TRBV28; D gene: TRBD1; J gene: TRBJ1-1; clone size: NA
CDR3 DNA: TGTGCCAGCAGCCCGTCGGGGAACTATGGCTACACCTTC; CDR3 protein: CASSPSGNYGYTF; V gene: TRBV7-2; D gene: NA; J gene: TRBJ1-2; clone size: NA
CDR3 DNA: TGTGCCAGCAGTTACATGGAGAGCAATCAGCCCCAGCATTTT; CDR3 protein: CASSYMESNQPQHF; V gene: TRBV6-6; D gene: NA; J gene: TRBJ1-5; clone size: once
CDR3 DNA: TGTGCCAGCAGTTTACAGGGGGACCCTCAGCCCCAGCATTTT; CDR3 protein: CASSLQGDPQPQHF; V gene: TRBV28; D gene: TRBD1; J gene: TRBJ1-5; clone size: NA
CDR3 DNA: TGTGCCAGCTCCCGAGAGGTGGATTCACCCCTCCACTTT; CDR3 protein: CASSREVDSPLHF; V gene: TRBV18; D gene: NA; J gene: TRBJ1-6; clone size: NA
CDR3 DNA: TGTGCCAGCAGAGCCGGGTATAATTCACCCCTCCACTTT; CDR3 protein: CASRAGYNSPLHF; V gene: TRBV6-5; D gene: NA; J gene: TRBJ1-6; clone size: NA
CDR3 DNA: TGTGCCAGCAGCTTAAGGGCTAGCGGGGGGGCGCTATCCTACGAGCAGTACTTC; CDR3 protein: CASSLRASGGALSYEQYF; V gene: TRBV7-8; D gene: TRBD2; J gene: TRBJ2-7; clone size: NA